A single sample gave rise to the 13 T cell receptor beta chains below, sequenced in a study of blood T cell repertoires in COVID-19. Here immunoSEQ multiplex PCR was the method, and the copy in TCRdb shows in-frame clones only, minus some. The data contain around 100,000 clones, approximately 90% of them singletons. Material: peripheral blood. These receptors came from a human donor with active COVID-19. The donor label of this sample is uncertain.

The gene calls are TRBV28 and TRBJ1-4, with 7 positions matching TRBD1. The CDR3 loop spans 14 amino acids. Trimming cost V 7 bases and J 7 bases; bases outside gene matches: 9. Germline V gene data show CDR1 as MDHEN and CDR2 as SYDVKM. This CDR3 is CASTKQGESEKLFF. The CDR3 nucleotides are TGTGCCAGCACCAAGCAGGGGGAAAGTGAAAAACTGTTTTTT.

The chain recombines TRBV3-1 (or the pseudogene TRBV3-2) with TRBJ2-1; 8 bases agree with TRBD2. Germline loops: CDR1 LGHDT, CDR2 YNNKEL (reference sequence). CDR3 length equals 19 residues. With 0 bases clipped from V and 1 base from J, the junction kept 11 bases outside the gene matches. The DNA for the CDR3 is TGTGCCAGCAGCCAAGATACCCGGGGGGGTGGTCGGTCCTACAATGAGCAGTTCTTC. As protein: CASSQDTRGGGRSYNEQFF.

This sequence joins TRBV28 and TRBJ2-1, with TRBD1 matching 11 bases. The trim removed 6 bases at V and 6 bases at J, leaving 7 bases unmatched. The CDR3 runs 15 residues. CDR1 is MDHEN, CDR2 SYDVKM, per germline. CDR3 in amino acids: CASRDGTGGFNEQFF. CDR3 in DNA: TGTGCCAGCAGGGACGGGACAGGGGGGTTCAATGAGCAGTTCTTC.

This rearrangement joins TRBV19 to TRBJ1-1; tentatively, D is TRBD1 (6 bases). Germline CDR1 LNHDA, CDR2 SQIVND (reference sequence). Deletions cut 3 bases from V and 3 bases from J, with 11 bases between. The CDR3 sequence is 14 residues long. CDR3 protein: CASSINRVDTEAFF. CDR3 nucleotides: TGTGCCAGTAGTATCAACAGGGTTGACACTGAAGCTTTCTTT. The full variable domain, in which reference TRBV19 and TRBJ1-1 provide the parts outside the CDR3, is DGGITQSPKYLFRKEGQNVTLSCEQNLNHDAMYWYRQDPGQGLRLIYYSQIVNDFQKGDIAEGYSVSREKKESFPLTVTSAQKNPTAFYLCASSINRVDTEAFFGQGTRLTVV.

This sequence joins TRBV11-1 and TRBJ2-3, with D possibly being TRBD2 (6 bases). The V and J ends lost 5 bases and 0 bases respectively, with 9 bases between them. This CDR3 is 14 amino acids long. Germline V gives CDR1 SGHAT, CDR2 FQDESV (reference sequence). CDR3 sequence (DNA): TGTGCCAGCAGCCCAGGGACTAGCACAGATACGCAGTATTTT. Protein: CASSPGTSTDTQYF.

The chain links TRBV7-6 to TRBJ2-2, with a tentative D call TRBD2 (6 bases). Per the germline V gene, CDR1 is SGHVS and CDR2 is FNYEAQ. CDR3 size: 16 residues. V was clipped by 5 bases and J by 8 bases, with 21 bases between them. CDR3 coding DNA: TGTGCCAGCAGCCACTCGACGATGGGGGGTAAAGGGGAGCTGTTTTTT. This gives the protein CASSHSTMGGKGELFF.

CDR3 bases: TGCGCCAGCAGCGTCGACAGGGCTACGGAATACGAGCAGTACTTC. Translated: CASSVDRATEYEQYF. The rearrangement joins TRBV5-1 to TRBJ2-7; TRBD1 agrees at 7 bases. J gave up 4 bases and V 4 bases, and 11 bases lay outside the gene matches. Germline assignment: CDR1 SGHRS and CDR2 YFSETQ. This CDR3 is built from 15 residues.

This clone was seen a handful of times. This chain joins TRBV5-4 and TRBJ1-2; 9 nucleotides match TRBD1. With V trimmed by 5 bases and J by 5 bases, 10 bases remained unmatched. The CDR3 length is 15 residues. Germline CDR1 and CDR2: SGHNT and YYREEE (reference sequence). The CDR3 is CASRSGTGSFYGYTF. CDR3 bases: TGTGCCAGCAGGTCCGGGACAGGGTCTTTTTATGGCTACACCTTC.

This chain uses TRBV5-1 with TRBJ2-2, with 7 bases matching TRBD2. Germline trimming cut 4 bases from V and 3 bases from J; bases unmatched to any gene: 9. The CDR3 extends over 16 amino acids. Germline CDR1 and CDR2: SGHRS and YFSETQ. CDR3 protein: CASSIRGGTDTGELFF. The CDR3 nucleotides are TGCGCCAGCAGCATCCGGGGAGGGACGGACACCGGGGAGCTGTTTTTT.

This chain connects TRBV24-1 to TRBJ2-3; D not certain. The CDR3 is 14 residues long. CDR1 is KGHDR, CDR2 SFDVKD, per germline. V lost 1 base to trimming and J lost 3 bases, with 7 bases between them. As DNA, the CDR3 is TGTGCCACCAGTGATTTAGTCCAGACAGATACGCAGTATTTT. Residues: CATSDLVQTDTQYF.

V gene TRBV7-3 combines with J gene TRBJ2-7, with 8 bases that match TRBD1. In germline, CDR1 is SGHTA, CDR2 FQGTGA. This CDR3 has 16 amino acids. With 2 bases clipped from V and 5 bases from J, the junction kept 11 bases outside the gene matches. CDR3 sequence: CASSLFCETGEDEQYF. The CDR3 region has the DNA TGTGCCAGCAGCTTATTTTGTGAGACAGGGGAGGACGAGCAGTACTTC.

The chain employs TRBV2 and TRBJ2-3; maybe TRBD2 (6 bases). V dropped 7 bases and J dropped 2 bases, with 16 bases sitting between them. Germline CDR1 SNHLY, CDR2 FYNNEI. The CDR3 totals 15 residues. The DNA for the CDR3 is TGTGCCAGCAACCCTTGGACTAACAACACAGATACGCAGTATTTT. It translates to CASNPWTNNTDTQYF.

The V call is TRBV6-6, the J call TRBJ2-3, with 11 bases lining up with TRBD1. The CDR3 spans 15 residues. Trimming removed 6 bases from V and 6 bases from J; junction bases left unmatched: 8. Germline CDR1 and CDR2: MNHNY and SVGAGI (reference sequence). CDR3 DNA: TGTGCCAGCAGCCCGATTGGGACAGGGGGTGATACGCAGTATTTT. It is translated as CASSPIGTGGDTQYF.